This is a list of T cell receptor beta chains from one sample in a study of T-cell memory formation after mild COVID-19. TCRdb passed the 5' RACE reads through MiXCR, listing each CDR3 protein once. The sample contains hundreds of thousands of distinct CDR3 sequences, about 15% of which appear only once. The sequenced sample was PBMCs or a T cell subset sorted from them (not recorded which). These receptors came from a man in his late teens or twenties who had mild COVID-19 (a few samples of this study predate the infection). Cell type and time point are not known. Each CDR3 is given with its conserved first and last residue. Fields, in order: clone size, V gene, CDR3 protein. A clone size is listed for some rows: how often the clone was seen (once, few, many), or a class if it is expanded.

.	TRBV27	CASRTGTEYEQYF
.	TRBV29-1	CSVEGSEGEAEAFF
few	TRBV5-1	CASRSGTYTGELFF
few	TRBV7-6	CASSPRALGIEKLFF
few	TRBV7-9	CASSFRDFQETQYF
.	TRBV7-2	CASSLADETQYF
few	TRBV5-1	CASSLARSGPQETQYF
.	TRBV3-1	CASSPQGQQGVIEAFF
.	TRBV20-1	CSASDRGPNSPLHF
many	TRBV4-1	CASSQDPGARTGELFF